What follows describes a single T cell receptor beta chain. The antigen it binds to is not known. There are no base qualities to consult, and no much larger clone falls within one base. Receptor libraries were prepared by the immunoSEQ multiplex PCR assay. DNA from the cultured, isolated CD4+ T cells was subjected to TCR beta CDR3 sequencing. On the authors' methods: The analysis removed non-productive TCR sequences, trimmed reads to the CDR3 region, and retained only CDR3s that were 7 or more amino acids long. The MANAFEST web app was used to pick out antigen-specific clonotypes by comparing their expansion in peptide wells with that in reference cultures. To count as positive, a clone had to show expansion at FDR<0.05 compared with the reference and with all other wells, an odds ratio above 5, and a frequency above 0.1% in two replicate wells. Cross-reactive clonotypes were defined as significantly expanded in SARS-CoV-2 spike wells and in at least one common cold coronavirus spike condition. Using the stringdist R package, CDR3 similarity was measured by Levenshtein distance, and unrooted trees were constructed with ape in R 3.6.1. The table comes from immuneACCESS by way of TCRdb, which keeps in-frame sequences with V and J called. Part of the clones is missing from these tables; in studies checked, under half for an unresolved V gene and the rest for unknown reasons. The V and J calls and clone size are taken from that table; D and trimming were inferred from the DNA. This sample lists about 66,000 clones; under 80% were detected once. Clones ranked in the top ten supply 0.75% to 1% of the sample.

The source of the sample is a study of vaccination effects on CD4 cells after COVID-19 (dated by TCRdb to the early 2020s). About the full investigation: Across the study, the median time from the second dose to post-vaccine sampling was 72 days (range 14 to 241). Altogether, roughly 10 COVID-19 convalescent patients and a handful of SARS-CoV-2-naive healthy vaccine recipients made up the full study. The Oncomine TCR Beta short-read assay on an Illumina iSeq 100 was used to sequence cultures from other donors in the study. In both COVID-19 convalescent patients and infection-naive vaccine recipients, the study compared SARS-CoV-2 spike-specific CD4+ TCR repertoires from before mRNA vaccination with those from after it.

The study at large found these results: The study was limited by a small number of convalescent patients, and early post-infection timepoints were lacking. Marked clonal contraction was observed in both infection-induced and vaccine-induced clones at late post-vaccination timepoints, consistent with waning T cell responses. In healthy vaccine recipients, vaccine-induced clones were almost all SARS-CoV-2 mono-reactive, with only 1 of 255 cross-reactive with common cold coronaviruses.

To identify antigen-specific CD4+ T cell clonotypes by their expansion, the ViraFEST assay first stimulated PBMC with viral peptide pools and then applied TCR sequencing. After around 11 days of culture, CD4+ T cells were isolated with the EasySep CD4+ T cell isolation kit. Two doses of either the BNT162b2 or the mRNA-1273 mRNA SARS-CoV-2 vaccine were administered to participants. The absence of prior SARS-CoV-2 infection in healthy vaccine recipients was confirmed by negative nucleocapsid antibodies before and after vaccination. Roughly 2 million PBMC per well were cultured in IMDM with around 5% human AB serum, 9 to 10 IU/ml IL-2 and gentamicin, plus 10 ug/ml peptides. On days 3 and 7, half of the culture medium was replaced with fresh IL-2-containing medium. Unless noted otherwise, every peptide stimulation condition was grown in triplicate wells. PBMC were separated from whole blood using Ficoll-Paque Plus gradient centrifugation and were then either cryopreserved at -140C or used fresh. The overlapping peptide pools covered the spike proteins of SARS-CoV-2 and of the common cold coronaviruses HCoV-NL63, HCoV-OC43 and HCoV-229E. The QIAamp micro DNA kit was used to extract genomic DNA from the cultured CD4+ T cells.

The TCR originated in a human donor who received a COVID-19 vaccine. The sample consisted of CD4+ T cells from PBMCs cultured with HCoV-OC43 spike peptides, taken after COVID-19 vaccination. In light of the paper, this sample's cell subset or site label describes: HCoV-OC43 spike overlapping peptide pool stimulation.

The nucleotide sequence reads as follows: TGTGCCAGCAGCTGGCTCCTGGGGGCTCGACGGGATACGCAGTATTTT. It translates as CASSWLLGARRDTQYF. The receptor chain draws on TRBV7-8 and TRBJ2-3, with a tentative D gene TRBD1 over 6 matching bases. The germline ends are 20 bases apart after V is trimmed by 4 bases and J by 6 bases. The CDR3 sequence holds 16 residues, the cysteine and phenylalanine included. Left in the record is the CDR3 DNA by itself, 48 bases read in frame from the first base. From a lookup of the germline V gene, CDR1 and CDR2 are SGHVS and FQNEAQ.